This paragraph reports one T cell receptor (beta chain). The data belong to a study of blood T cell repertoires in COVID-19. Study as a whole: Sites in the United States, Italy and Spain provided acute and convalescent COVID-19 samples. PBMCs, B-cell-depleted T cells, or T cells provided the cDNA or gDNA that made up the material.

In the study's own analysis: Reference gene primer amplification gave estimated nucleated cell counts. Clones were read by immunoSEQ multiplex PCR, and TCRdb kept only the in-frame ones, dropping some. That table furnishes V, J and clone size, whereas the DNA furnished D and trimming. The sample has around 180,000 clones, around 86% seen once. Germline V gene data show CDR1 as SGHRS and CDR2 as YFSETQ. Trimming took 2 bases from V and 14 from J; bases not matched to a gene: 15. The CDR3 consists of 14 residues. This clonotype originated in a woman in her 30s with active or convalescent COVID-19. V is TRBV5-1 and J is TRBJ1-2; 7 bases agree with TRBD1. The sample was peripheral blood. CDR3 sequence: CASSLSPTGQVSTF. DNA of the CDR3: TGCGCCAGCAGCTTAAGCCCCACTGGACAGGTATCAACCTTC.